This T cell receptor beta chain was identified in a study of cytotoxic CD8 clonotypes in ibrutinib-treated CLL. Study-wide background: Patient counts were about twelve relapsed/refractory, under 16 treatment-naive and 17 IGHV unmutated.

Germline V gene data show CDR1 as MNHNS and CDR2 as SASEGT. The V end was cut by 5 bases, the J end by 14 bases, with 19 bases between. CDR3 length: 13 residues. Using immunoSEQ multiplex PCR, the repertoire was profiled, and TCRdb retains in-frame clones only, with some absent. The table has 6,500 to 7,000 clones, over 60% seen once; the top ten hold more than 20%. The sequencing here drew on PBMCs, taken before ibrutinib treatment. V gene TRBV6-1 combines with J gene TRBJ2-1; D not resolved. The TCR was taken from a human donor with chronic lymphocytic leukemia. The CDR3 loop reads CASSPSGRAKEFF. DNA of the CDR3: TGTGCCAGCAGTCCTTCAGGTAGAGCTAAGGAGTTCTTC.